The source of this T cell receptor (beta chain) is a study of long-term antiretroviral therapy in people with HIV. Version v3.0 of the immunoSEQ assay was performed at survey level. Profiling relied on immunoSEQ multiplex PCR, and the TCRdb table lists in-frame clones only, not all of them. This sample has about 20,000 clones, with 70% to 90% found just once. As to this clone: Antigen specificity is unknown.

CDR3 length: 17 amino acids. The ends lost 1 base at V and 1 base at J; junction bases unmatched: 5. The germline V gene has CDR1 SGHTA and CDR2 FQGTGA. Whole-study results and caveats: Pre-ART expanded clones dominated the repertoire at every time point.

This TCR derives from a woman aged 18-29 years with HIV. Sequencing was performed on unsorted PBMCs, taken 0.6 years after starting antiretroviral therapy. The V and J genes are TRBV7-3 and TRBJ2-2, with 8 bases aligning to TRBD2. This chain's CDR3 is CASSLRSLAGNTGELFF. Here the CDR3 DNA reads TGTGCCAGCAGCTTAAGGTCCCTAGCGGGGAACACCGGGGAGCTGTTTTTT.